The clone carrying this T cell receptor (beta chain) showed up many times. Its cognate antigen is unknown. This sample stems from a study of CD8 T cells in ankylosing spondylitis. General study findings and limits: One TCR beta motif, made up of under ten highly homologous variants, appeared characteristic of ankylosing spondylitis blood. Significant enrichment of disease-linked clones was reportedly seen in matched ankylosing spondylitis synovial fluid.

As the method for making TCR beta libraries, quantitative 5'-RACE with molecular barcodes was used. TCRdb passed the 5' RACE reads through MiXCR, listing each CDR3 protein once. The data contain about 240,000 distinct CDR3 sequences, 7.5% to 9.5% of them seen just once; the ten biggest clones take up around 4.4%. This clonotype was sampled from a female donor with ankylosing spondylitis or in good health (not recorded which). Sequencing was performed on blood, either unsorted or a sorted T cell fraction (not recorded which).

The CDR3 DNA follows: TGTGCCAGCAGCCAAGAGGGAGCGGGGGCCTACGAGCAGTACTTC. Translated, it gives CASSQEGAGAYEQYF. The genes are TRBV3-1 and TRBJ2-7, with 8 bases that match TRBD2. Losses at the gene ends were 0 bases for V and 2 bases for J; bases not matched to a gene: 3. Germline V CDR1 and CDR2: LGHDT, YNNKEL (reference sequence). CDR3 size: 15 residues.